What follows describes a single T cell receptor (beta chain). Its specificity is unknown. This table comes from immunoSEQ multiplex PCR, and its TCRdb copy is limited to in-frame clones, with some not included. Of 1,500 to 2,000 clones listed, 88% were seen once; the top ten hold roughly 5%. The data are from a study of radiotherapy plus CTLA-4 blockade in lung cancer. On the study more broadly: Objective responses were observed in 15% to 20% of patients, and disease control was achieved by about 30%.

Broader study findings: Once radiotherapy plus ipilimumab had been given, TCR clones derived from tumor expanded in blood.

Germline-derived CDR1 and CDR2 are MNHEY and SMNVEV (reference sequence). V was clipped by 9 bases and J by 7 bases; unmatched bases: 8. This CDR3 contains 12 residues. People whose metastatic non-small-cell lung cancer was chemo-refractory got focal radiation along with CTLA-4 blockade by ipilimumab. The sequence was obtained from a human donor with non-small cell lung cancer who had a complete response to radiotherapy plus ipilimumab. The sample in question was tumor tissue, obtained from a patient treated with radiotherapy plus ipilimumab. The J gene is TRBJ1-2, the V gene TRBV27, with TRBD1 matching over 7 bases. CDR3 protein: CASSTGVSGYTF. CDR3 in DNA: TGTGCCAGTTCCACAGGGGTGTCTGGCTACACCTTC.